This entry features one T cell receptor (beta chain) sequence. The target antigen is unknown. This sample is drawn from a study of blood T cells in healthy people across ages. Overall study findings and caveats: The long-lived group displayed more naive CD4+ cells, plus higher diversity, than the aged donors did.

Primers used in a second PCR of roughly 7 to 11 cycles were a sample-barcoded 5' primer and a J-beta primer mix. A template-switch adaptor with 12 random nucleotides tagged each cDNA molecule. TCRdb reanalysed the 5' RACE reads using MiXCR and keeps one entry per CDR3 protein. The sample consists of hundreds of thousands of distinct CDR3 sequences, roughly 50% of them appearing once. The CDR3 runs to 15 residues. Germline values: CDR1 ENHRY, CDR2 SYGVKD. Trimming stripped 4 bases from V and 7 bases from J, with 19 bases between. The chain is built from TRBV10-3 and TRBJ1-1, with D possibly being TRBD1 (6 bases). The sequencing sample was made of blood. The clonotype was recovered from a man between 35 and 55 years old in good health. CDR3 nucleotides: TGTGCCATCAGTGCTCGAGGTGTGACAGGAGATGAAGCTTTCTTT. Encoded protein: CAISARGVTGDEAFF.